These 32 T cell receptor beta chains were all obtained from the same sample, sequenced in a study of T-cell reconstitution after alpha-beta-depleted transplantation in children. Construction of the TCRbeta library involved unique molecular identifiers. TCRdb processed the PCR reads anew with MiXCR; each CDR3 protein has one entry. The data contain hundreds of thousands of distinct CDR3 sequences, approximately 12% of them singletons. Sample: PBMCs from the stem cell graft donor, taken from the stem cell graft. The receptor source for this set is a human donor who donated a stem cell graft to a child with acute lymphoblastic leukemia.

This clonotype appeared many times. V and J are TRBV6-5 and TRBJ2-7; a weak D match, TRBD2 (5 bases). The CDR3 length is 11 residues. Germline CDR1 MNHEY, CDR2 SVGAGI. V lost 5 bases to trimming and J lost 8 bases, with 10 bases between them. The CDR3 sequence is CASSRPGKQYF. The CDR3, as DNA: TGTGCCAGCAGTCGTCCGGGGAAGCAGTACTTC.

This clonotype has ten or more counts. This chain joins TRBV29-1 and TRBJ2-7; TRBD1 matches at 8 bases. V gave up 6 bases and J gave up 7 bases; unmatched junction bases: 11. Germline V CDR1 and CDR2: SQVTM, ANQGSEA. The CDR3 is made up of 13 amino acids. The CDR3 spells CSVLPTGEEEQYF. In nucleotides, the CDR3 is TGCAGCGTCCTACCGACAGGGGAAGAGGAGCAGTACTTC.

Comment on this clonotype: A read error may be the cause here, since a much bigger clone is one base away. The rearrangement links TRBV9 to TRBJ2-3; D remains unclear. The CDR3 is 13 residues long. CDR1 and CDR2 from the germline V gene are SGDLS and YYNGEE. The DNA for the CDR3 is TGTGCCAGCAGCGTAGCTGGAACAGATTCGCAGTATTTT. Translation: CASSVAGTDSQYF. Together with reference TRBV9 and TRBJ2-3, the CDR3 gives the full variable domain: DSGVTQTPKHLITATGQRVTLRCSPRSGDLSVYWYQQSLDQGLQFLIQYYNGEERAKGNILERFSAQQFPDLHSELNLSSLELGDSALYFCASSVAGTDSQYFGPGTRLTVL.

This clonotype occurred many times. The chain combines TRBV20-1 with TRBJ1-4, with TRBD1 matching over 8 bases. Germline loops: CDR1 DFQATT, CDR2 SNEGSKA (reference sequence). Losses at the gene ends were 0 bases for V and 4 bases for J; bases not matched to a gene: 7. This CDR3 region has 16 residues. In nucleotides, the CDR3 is TGCAGTGCTAGAGATTTGCAGGGGGCAATTAATGAAAAACTGTTTTTT. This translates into CSARDLQGAINEKLFF.

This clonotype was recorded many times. In DNA form, the CDR3 reads TGTGCCAGCAGCTCGGGACGGAGCAATGAGCAGTTCTTC. Translation gives CASSSGRSNEQFF. The chain carries TRBV11-2 and TRBJ2-1; the D call may be TRBD1 or TRBD2 (5 bases each). CDR1 SGHAT and CDR2 FQNNGV come from the germline V gene. Trimming pared 4 bases from V and 6 bases from J, leaving 10 bases between. The CDR3 runs to 13 residues. The complete variable domain, with remaining parts taken from reference TRBV11-2 and TRBJ2-1, reads EAGVAQSPRYKIIEKRQSVAFWCNPISGHATLYWYQQILGQGPKLLIQFQNNGVVDDSQLPKDRFSAERLKGVDSTLKIQPAKLEDSAVYLCASSSGRSNEQFFGPGTRLTVL.

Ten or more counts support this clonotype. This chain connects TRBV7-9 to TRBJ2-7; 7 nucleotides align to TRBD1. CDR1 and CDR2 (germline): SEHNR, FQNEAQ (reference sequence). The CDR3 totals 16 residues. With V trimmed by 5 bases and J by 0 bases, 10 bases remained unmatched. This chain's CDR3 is CASSPPTGTNSYEQYF. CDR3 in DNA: TGTGCCAGCAGCCCCCCGACAGGGACGAACTCCTACGAGCAGTACTTC.

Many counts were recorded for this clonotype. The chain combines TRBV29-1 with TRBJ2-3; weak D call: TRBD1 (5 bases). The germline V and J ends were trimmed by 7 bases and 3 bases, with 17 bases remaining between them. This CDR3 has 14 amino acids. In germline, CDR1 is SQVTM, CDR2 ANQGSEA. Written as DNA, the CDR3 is TGCAGCGCGGATCAGGGTATTAAGACAGATACGCAGTATTTT. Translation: CSADQGIKTDTQYF.

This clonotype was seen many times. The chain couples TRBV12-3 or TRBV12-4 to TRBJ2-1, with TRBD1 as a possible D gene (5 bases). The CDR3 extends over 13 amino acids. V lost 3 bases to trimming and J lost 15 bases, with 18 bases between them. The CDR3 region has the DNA TGTGCCAGCAGTTTGTCGGTTCAGGGCCCTGGGTTCTTC. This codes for CASSLSVQGPGFF.

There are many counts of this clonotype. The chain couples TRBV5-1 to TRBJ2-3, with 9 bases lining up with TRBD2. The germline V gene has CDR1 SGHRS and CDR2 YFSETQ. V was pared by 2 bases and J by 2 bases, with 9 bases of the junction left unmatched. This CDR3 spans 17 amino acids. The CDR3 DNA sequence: TGCGCCAGCAGCTTCCTACCAGCTAGCGGGAACACAGATACGCAGTATTTT. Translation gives CASSFLPASGNTDTQYF.

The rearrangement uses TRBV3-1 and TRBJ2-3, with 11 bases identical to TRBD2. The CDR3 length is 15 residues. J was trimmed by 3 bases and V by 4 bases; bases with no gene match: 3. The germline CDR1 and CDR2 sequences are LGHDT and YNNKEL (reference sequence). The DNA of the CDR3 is TGTGCCAGCAGCCGCTCTAGCGGGAGGACAGATACGCAGTATTTT. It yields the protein CASSRSSGRTDTQYF.

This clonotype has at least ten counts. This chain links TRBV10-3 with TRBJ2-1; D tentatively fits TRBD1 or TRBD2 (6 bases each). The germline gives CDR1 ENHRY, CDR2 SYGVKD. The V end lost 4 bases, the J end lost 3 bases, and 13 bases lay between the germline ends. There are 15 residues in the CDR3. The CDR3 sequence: CAISGTGAYYNEQFF. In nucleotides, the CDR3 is TGTGCCATCAGTGGAACGGGGGCGTACTACAATGAGCAGTTCTTC.

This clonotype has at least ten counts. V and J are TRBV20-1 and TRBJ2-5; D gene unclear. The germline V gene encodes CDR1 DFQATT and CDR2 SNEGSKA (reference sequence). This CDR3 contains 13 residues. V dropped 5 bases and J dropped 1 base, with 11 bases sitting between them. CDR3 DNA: TGCAGTGCTGCGGACGGAATCCAAGAGACCCAGTACTTC. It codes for CSAADGIQETQYF.

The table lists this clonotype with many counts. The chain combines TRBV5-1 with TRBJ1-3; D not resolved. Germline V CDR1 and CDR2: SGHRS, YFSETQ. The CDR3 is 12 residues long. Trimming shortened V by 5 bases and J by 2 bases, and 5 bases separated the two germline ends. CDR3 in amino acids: CASRATGNTIYF. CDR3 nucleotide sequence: TGCGCCAGCAGGGCCACTGGAAACACCATATATTTT.

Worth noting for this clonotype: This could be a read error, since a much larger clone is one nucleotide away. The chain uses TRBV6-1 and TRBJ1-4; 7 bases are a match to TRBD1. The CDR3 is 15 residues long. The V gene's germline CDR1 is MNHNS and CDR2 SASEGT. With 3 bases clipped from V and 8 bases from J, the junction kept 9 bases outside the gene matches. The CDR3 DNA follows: TGTGCCAGCAGTGACATAACAGGGGTTAGGGAAAAACTGTTTTTT. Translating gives CASSDITGVREKLFF.

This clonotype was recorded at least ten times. CDR3 amino acids: CASSQEPPSGANVLTF. CDR3 coding DNA: TGCGCCAGCAGCCAAGAACCCCCCTCTGGGGCCAACGTCCTGACTTTC. The chain links TRBV4-3 to TRBJ2-6; D gene ambiguous. The V and J ends lost 0 bases and 0 bases respectively, with 6 bases between them. The CDR3 loop spans 16 amino acids. Germline CDR1 LGHNA, CDR2 YSLEER.

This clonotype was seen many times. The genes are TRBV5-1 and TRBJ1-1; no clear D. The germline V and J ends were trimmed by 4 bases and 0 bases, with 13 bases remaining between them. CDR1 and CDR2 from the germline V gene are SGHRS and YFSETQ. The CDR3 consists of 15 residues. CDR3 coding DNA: TGCGCCAGCAGCCCGGACGGAAAAATGAACACTGAAGCTTTCTTT. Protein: CASSPDGKMNTEAFF.

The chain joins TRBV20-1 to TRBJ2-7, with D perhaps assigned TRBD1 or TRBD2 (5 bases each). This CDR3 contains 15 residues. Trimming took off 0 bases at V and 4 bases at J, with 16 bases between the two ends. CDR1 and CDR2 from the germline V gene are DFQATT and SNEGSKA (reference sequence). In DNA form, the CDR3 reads TGCAGTGCTAGAGATCCGGGACGCAAGCGGTACGAGCAGTACTTC. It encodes CSARDPGRKRYEQYF.

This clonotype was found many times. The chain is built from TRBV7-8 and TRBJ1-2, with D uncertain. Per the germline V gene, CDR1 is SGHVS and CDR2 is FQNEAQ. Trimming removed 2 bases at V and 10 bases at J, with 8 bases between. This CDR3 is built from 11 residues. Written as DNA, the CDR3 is TGTGCCAGCAGCTTACCAGAAGACTACACCTTC. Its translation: CASSLPEDYTF.

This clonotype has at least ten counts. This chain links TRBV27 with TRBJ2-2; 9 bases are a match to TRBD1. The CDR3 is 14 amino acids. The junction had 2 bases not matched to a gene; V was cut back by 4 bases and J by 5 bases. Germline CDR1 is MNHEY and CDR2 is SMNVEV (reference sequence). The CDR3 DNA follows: TGTGCCAGCAGTTGGACAGGGGTGACCGGGGAGCTGTTTTTT. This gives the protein CASSWTGVTGELFF.

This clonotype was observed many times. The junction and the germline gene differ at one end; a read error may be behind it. CDR3 bases: TGCAGTACTAGACTAGCGGGAGACTACGAGCAGTACTTC. It yields the protein CSTRLAGDYEQYF. The chain employs TRBV20-1 and TRBJ2-7, with TRBD2 matching over 12 bases. The CDR3 spans 13 residues. CDR1 is DFQATT and CDR2 is SNEGSKA in the germline V gene (reference sequence).

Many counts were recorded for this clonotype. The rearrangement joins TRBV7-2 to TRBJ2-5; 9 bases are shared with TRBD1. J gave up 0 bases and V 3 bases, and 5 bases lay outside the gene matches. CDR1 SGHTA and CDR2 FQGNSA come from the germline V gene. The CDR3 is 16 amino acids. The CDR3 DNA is TGTGCCAGCAGCTTCCGGGGGACAGGGAACCAAGAGACCCAGTACTTC. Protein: CASSFRGTGNQETQYF.

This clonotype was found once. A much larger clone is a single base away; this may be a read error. The CDR3 coding sequence is TGTGCCAGCAGCTTGGCCGCTGTGGCCGGGGAGCTGTTTTTT. This sequence encodes CASSLAAVAGELFF. The chain recombines TRBV5-6 with TRBJ2-2, with D unclear. The length of the CDR3 is 14 residues. V gave up 0 bases and J gave up 6 bases, with 9 bases separating them. CDR1 SGHDT and CDR2 YYEEEE come from the germline V gene. The full variable domain, rest sourced from reference TRBV5-6 and TRBJ2-2, is DAGVTQSPTHLIKTRGQQVTLRCSPKSGHDTVSWYQQALGQGPQFIFQYYEEEERQRGNFPDRFSGHQFPNYSSELNVNALLLGDSALYLCASSLAAVAGELFFGEGSRLTVL.

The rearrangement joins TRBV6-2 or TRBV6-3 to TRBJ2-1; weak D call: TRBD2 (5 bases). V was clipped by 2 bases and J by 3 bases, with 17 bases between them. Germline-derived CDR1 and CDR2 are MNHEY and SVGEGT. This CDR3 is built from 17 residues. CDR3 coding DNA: TGTGCCAGCAGTTACCATGCTGGACTCACATTCTACAATGAGCAGTTCTTC. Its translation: CASSYHAGLTFYNEQFF.

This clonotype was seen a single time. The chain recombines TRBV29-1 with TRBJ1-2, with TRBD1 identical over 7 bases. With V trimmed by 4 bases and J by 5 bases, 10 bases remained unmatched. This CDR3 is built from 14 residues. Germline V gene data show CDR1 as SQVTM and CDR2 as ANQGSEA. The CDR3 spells CSVVKGGEGYGYTF. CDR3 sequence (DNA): TGCAGCGTTGTGAAAGGGGGCGAAGGTTATGGCTACACCTTC.

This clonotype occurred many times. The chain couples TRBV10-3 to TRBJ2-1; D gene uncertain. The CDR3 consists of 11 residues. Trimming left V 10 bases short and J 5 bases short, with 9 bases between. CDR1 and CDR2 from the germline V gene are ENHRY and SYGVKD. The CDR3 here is CATADHNEQFF. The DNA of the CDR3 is TGTGCCACCGCAGATCACAATGAGCAGTTCTTC.

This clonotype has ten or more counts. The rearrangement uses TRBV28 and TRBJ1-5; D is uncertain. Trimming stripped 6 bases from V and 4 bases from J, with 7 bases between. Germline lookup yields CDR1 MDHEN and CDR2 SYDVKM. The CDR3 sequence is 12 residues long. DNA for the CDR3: TGTGCCAGCAGGGCCCTTAATCAGCCCCAGCATTTT. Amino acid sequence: CASRALNQPQHF.

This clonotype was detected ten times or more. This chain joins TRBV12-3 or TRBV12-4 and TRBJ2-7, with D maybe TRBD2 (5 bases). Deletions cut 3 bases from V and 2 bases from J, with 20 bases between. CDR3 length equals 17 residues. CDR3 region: CASSLGDPRTLPYEQYF. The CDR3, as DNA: TGTGCCAGCAGTTTGGGAGACCCGCGAACCCTACCCTACGAGCAGTACTTC.

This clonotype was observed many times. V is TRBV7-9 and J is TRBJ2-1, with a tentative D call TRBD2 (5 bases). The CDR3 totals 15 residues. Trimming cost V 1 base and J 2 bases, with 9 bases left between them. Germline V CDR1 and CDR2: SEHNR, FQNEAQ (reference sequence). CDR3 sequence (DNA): TGTGCCAGCAGCTTAGGGGGAGCTACCTACAATGAGCAGTTCTTC. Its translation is CASSLGGATYNEQFF. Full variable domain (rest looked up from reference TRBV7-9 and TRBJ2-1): DTGVSQNPRHKITKRGQNVTFRCDPISEHNRLYWYRQTLGQGPEFLTYFQNEAQLEKSRLLSDRFSAERPKGSFSTLEIQRTEQGDSAMYLCASSLGGATYNEQFFGPGTRLTVL.

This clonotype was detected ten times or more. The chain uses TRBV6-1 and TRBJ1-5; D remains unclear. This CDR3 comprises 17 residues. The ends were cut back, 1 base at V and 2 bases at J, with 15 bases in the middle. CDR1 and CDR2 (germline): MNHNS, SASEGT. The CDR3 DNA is TGTGCCAGCAGTGAAGGGCTTTCGTCCGGCGGCAATCAGCCCCAGCATTTT. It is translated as CASSEGLSSGGNQPQHF.

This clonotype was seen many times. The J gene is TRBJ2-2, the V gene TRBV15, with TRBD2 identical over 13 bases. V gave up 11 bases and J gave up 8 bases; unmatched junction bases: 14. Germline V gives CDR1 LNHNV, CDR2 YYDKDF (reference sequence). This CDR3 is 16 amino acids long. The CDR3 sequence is CAAGTSGTWGPGELFF. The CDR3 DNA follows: TGTGCCGCCGGGACTAGCGGGACCTGGGGCCCGGGGGAGCTGTTTTTT.

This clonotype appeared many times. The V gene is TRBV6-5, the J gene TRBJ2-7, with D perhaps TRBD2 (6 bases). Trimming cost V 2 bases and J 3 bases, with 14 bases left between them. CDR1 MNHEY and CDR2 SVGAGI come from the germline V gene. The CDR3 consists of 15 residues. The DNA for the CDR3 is TGTGCCAGCAGTTACGGCGGGACGGTTAACTACGAGCAGTACTTC. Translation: CASSYGGTVNYEQYF.

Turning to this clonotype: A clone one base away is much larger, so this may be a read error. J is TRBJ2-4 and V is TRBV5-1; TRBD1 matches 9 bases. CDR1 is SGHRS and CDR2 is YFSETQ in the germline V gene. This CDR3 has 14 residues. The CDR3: CASSPRTGENSQYF. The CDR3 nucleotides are TGCGCCAGCAGTCCTCGGACAGGGGAAAACAGTCAGTACTTC.